This paragraph reports one TCR beta chain. Its antigen is unknown. One base away there is no much larger clone; base qualities are not given. The data are from a study of regulatory T cells in long-lasting Graves disease (dated by TCRdb to the early 2020s). Broadly, across the study: To count as having persistent Graves' disease, a patient had to have received antithyroid drug treatment for over 5 years with TSH receptor autoantibodies remaining persistently positive. This study used TCR sequencing and RNA sequencing of peripheral blood to compare persistent Graves' disease patients against newly diagnosed Graves' disease patients. The study was registered as a clinical trial and conducted in China. A total of 33 samples were covered by TCR sequencing, comprising some 13 persistent and around 20 newly diagnosed Graves' disease patients. In the clinical cohort, patients with persistent Graves' disease had used antithyroid drugs for an average of approximately eleven years. Here is what the overall study found, with its caveats: More public clonotypes were shared among persistent patients (around 3,000) than among newly diagnosed patients (more than 950). Compared with newly diagnosed patients, patients with persistent Graves' disease had lower TCR Shannon entropy and fewer highly expanded clones, which suggests clonal expansion. As a limitation, the authors acknowledged that the small sample size may reduce accuracy. Persistent disease showed preferential use of TRBV28, TRBJ1-2 and TRBJ2-5, whereas newly diagnosed disease favored TRBV20-1 and TRBJ2-1. Sequencing and analysis were restricted to the TCR beta chain. The study examined only peripheral blood because the primary lesion, thyroid tissue, could not be accessed.

Libraries came from multiplex PCR. Sequencing was carried out with an Illumina HiSeq 4000. To build TCR beta libraries, CDR3 regions were amplified by Arm-PCR using iRepertoire HTBI primers. Before sequencing, the PCR products went through gel purification. The study's own analysis went as follows. A total of 62 TRBV and approximately 15 TRBJ segments were identified across samples and were used for gene usage analysis of CDR3 amino acid clonotypes. COPE and FqMerger were used to merge filtered high-quality paired reads into contigs. Contigs were aligned with BLAST to IMGT TRBV, TRBD and TRBJ reference genes, and CDR3 was defined per IMGT. Highly expanded clones were defined as clonotypes with a frequency above 0.1%. Repertoire diversity was measured by Shannon entropy, and V-J evenness by the Gini coefficient. A clonotype was considered public if more than one individual shared it. TCRdb applied fastp at Q25 and MiXCR to the public reads, then kept only in-frame beta chains. Here each entry gathers all rows of one CDR3 protein and keeps the most common genes and DNA. These V and J calls rely on TCRdb rather than the paper's analysis. The sample data list hundreds of thousands of distinct CDR3 sequences, and about 22% of these were observed just once. The ten biggest clones cover about an eighth of the sample.

In light of the paper, this sample's time point label describes: persistent/refractory GD, antithyroid drugs over 5 years with positive TRAb. RNA was extracted from PBMCs in TRIzol for both TCR sequencing and RNA sequencing. The diagnosis of Graves' disease was made according to American Thyroid Association guidelines. The patients came from an endocrinology department in Xi'an, China. Each patient gave roughly 10 milliliters of peripheral blood, collected in an EDTA anticoagulant tube. Ficoll Paque Plus density gradient separation was used to isolate PBMCs, and no additional T cell sorting was done. An Agilent 2100 Bioanalyzer and agarose gel were used to assess RNA quality, and a NanoDrop 2000 was used to measure RNA concentration. Spanning cysteine to phenylalanine, the CDR3 consists of 14 amino acids. Only the CDR3 part of the read is kept: 42 bases, read in frame from the first base. Reading the germline V gene (reference sequence) gives CDR1 LNHNV and CDR2 YYDKDF. V is pared back by 4 bases and J by 2 bases, with 12 bases lying between the germline termini.

The sample here was peripheral blood mononuclear cells (PBMCs), taken when the disease was refractory, from a patient treated with antithyroid drugs. The chain couples TRBV15 to TRBJ2-7; a tentative D match to TRBD1 spans 5 bases. The clonotype originates from a female donor with Graves disease. The nucleotide sequence reads as follows: TGTGCCACCAGCACCCCGGACAATCCCTACGAGCAGTACTTC. Translated, it gives CATSTPDNPYEQYF.